The T cell receptor beta chain described here comes from a study of T cells in tuberculosis. About the study: Blood was taken before or within 7 days of anti-tuberculosis therapy.

Looked up from germline, CDR1 is SGHDT and CDR2 is YYEEEE. With 3 bases clipped from V and 6 bases from J, the junction kept 1 base outside the gene matches. The CDR3 runs 13 residues. Using immunoSEQ multiplex PCR, the repertoire was profiled, and TCRdb retains in-frame clones only, with some absent. The sample consists of about 10,000 clones, 94% of them appearing once. Sequencing was performed on PBMCs. J is TRBJ2-1 and V is TRBV5-6; TRBD2 agrees at 9 bases. The receptor was isolated from an adult with tuberculosis. The CDR3 DNA sequence: TGTGCCAGCAGCTGGGGACTAGCCAATGAGCAGTTCTTC. As protein: CASSWGLANEQFF.